One sample yielded the 25 T cell receptor beta chains listed below, sequenced in a study of blood T cells in healthy people across ages. The authors ran a second PCR of roughly 6 to 12 cycles using a sample-barcoded 5' primer and a J-beta primer mix. MiXCR was run by TCRdb on the 5' RACE reads, yielding one entry per CDR3 protein. The sample consists of roughly 800,000 distinct CDR3 sequences, approximately 25% of them appearing once. The sample was also reused in another study, on T cells of mothers and their children.

The sample comprised blood. All receptors derive from a boy between 10 and 17 years old in good health.

This clonotype has more than one count but fewer than ten. Its ends do not fully match the called genes, so a read error is possible. The chain has TRBV20-1 and TRBJ2-7; 9 bases agree with TRBD2. CDR3 length equals 13 residues. Germline V gene data show CDR1 as DFQATT and CDR2 as SNEGSKA (reference sequence). CDR3 sequence: CNASGELSYEQYF. The DNA of the CDR3 is TGCAATGCTAGCGGGGAGCTCTCCTACGAGCAGTACTTC.

This clonotype was picked up one time. It is unclear where the CDR3 begins or ends on the DNA, so no DNA is shown, and the CDR3 is as TCRdb lists it. The rearrangement uses TRBV3-1 and TRBJ2-7. From germline, CDR1 is LGHDT and CDR2 YNNKEL (reference sequence). The CDR3 length is 15 residues, termini included. CDR3 sequence: CASSPTWDFGNEQYF.

V usage is TRBV3-1 and J usage is TRBJ2-7, with TRBD2 matching 9 bases. Losses at the gene ends were 0 bases for V and 5 bases for J; bases not matched to a gene: 8. The CDR3 is 16 amino acids. The germline CDR1 and CDR2 sequences are LGHDT and YNNKEL (reference sequence). CDR3 protein: CASSQEAASGAHEQYF. As DNA, the CDR3 is TGTGCCAGCAGCCAAGAGGCTGCTAGCGGGGCTCACGAGCAGTACTTC.

The chain links TRBV20-1 to TRBJ2-7; D possibly matches TRBD1 or TRBD2 (5 bases each). Trimming took off 7 bases at V and 1 base at J, with 14 bases between the two ends. CDR1 and CDR2 (germline): DFQATT, SNEGSKA (reference sequence). The CDR3 runs 13 residues. The CDR3 bases are TGCAGTGGGGTCCGGGACGGATCCTACGAGCAGTACTTC. Translation: CSGVRDGSYEQYF.

Only a few counts were recorded for this clonotype. The chain employs TRBV20-1 and TRBJ2-5, with TRBD2 matching 10 bases. The J call may be incorrect, as the DNA end agrees better with TRBJ2-1. This CDR3 contains 15 residues. The germline V gene has CDR1 DFQATT and CDR2 SNEGSKA (reference sequence). The CDR3 DNA reads TGCAGTGCGACCCCTCGAGCGGGGGGGCACAATGAGCAGTTCTTC. It yields the protein CSATPRAGGHNEQFF.

Only a few counts were recorded for this clonotype. The chain is built from TRBV28 and TRBJ2-5; maybe TRBD1 (7 bases). Germline V gene data show CDR1 as MDHEN and CDR2 as SYDVKM. With 2 bases removed from V and 2 bases from J, the gap between germline ends came to 15 bases. CDR3 length equals 16 residues. CDR3 amino acids: CASSLPKQGRQETQYF. For the CDR3, the DNA is TGTGCCAGCAGTTTACCGAAACAGGGGAGGCAAGAGACCCAGTACTTC.

This clonotype turned up a few times. The rearrangement uses TRBV5-1 and TRBJ1-2; D is uncertain. The germline gives CDR1 SGHRS, CDR2 YFSETQ. V lost 4 bases, J lost 2 bases, and 15 bases lay in between. The CDR3 runs to 15 residues. CDR3 sequence reads: CASSKRAGENYGYTF. CDR3 sequence (DNA): TGCGCCAGCAGCAAGAGGGCAGGCGAGAACTATGGCTACACCTTC.

This clonotype has ten or more counts. This chain connects TRBV9 to TRBJ2-3; TRBD2 matches at 9 bases. Germline loops: CDR1 SGDLS, CDR2 YYNGEE. Germline trimming cut 4 bases from V and 6 bases from J; bases unmatched to any gene: 12. The CDR3 covers 16 residues. CDR3 sequence: CASSPPPSGNRDTQYF. The CDR3 DNA follows: TGTGCCAGCAGCCCCCCCCCTAGCGGGAATAGGGATACGCAGTATTTT. Combining the CDR3 with reference TRBV9 and TRBJ2-3 gives the whole variable domain DSGVTQTPKHLITATGQRVTLRCSPRSGDLSVYWYQQSLDQGLQFLIQYYNGEERAKGNILERFSAQQFPDLHSELNLSSLELGDSALYFCASSPPPSGNRDTQYFGPGTRLTVL.

The chain links TRBV6-1 to TRBJ2-5; D is uncertain. V was clipped by 2 bases and J by 2 bases, with 9 bases between them. Germline loops: CDR1 MNHNS, CDR2 SASEGT. CDR3 length equals 14 residues. CDR3 sequence: CASSELTYQETQYF. In nucleotides, the CDR3 is TGTGCCAGCAGTGAACTGACGTATCAAGAGACCCAGTACTTC.

The V call is TRBV9, the J call TRBJ1-2; D not resolved. V was cut by 0 bases and J by 8 bases, with 11 bases left in between. Germline V gene lookup returns CDR1 SGDLS and CDR2 YYNGEE. The CDR3 is 13 amino acids. CDR3 in amino acids: CASSVVEIEGYTF. The CDR3 coding sequence is TGTGCCAGCAGCGTAGTGGAGATCGAAGGCTACACCTTC.

The rearrangement joins TRBV5-5 to TRBJ2-2; no firm D call. The germline gives CDR1 SGHKS, CDR2 YYEKEE (reference sequence). Trimming took off 3 bases at V and 2 bases at J, with 14 bases between the two ends. This CDR3 has 16 amino acids. The CDR3 sequence: CASSWRSSSNTGELFF. The DNA for the CDR3 is TGTGCCAGCAGCTGGCGGAGTAGCTCAAACACCGGGGAGCTGTTTTTT.

This chain joins TRBV12-3 or TRBV12-4 and TRBJ2-7; TRBD1 is a possible D gene (5 bases). The CDR3 consists of 14 residues. Trimming took off 7 bases at V and 1 base at J, with 14 bases between the two ends. CDR3 protein: CASTVRGSSYEQYF. CDR3 sequence (DNA): TGTGCCAGCACGGTAAGGGGTTCGTCCTACGAGCAGTACTTC.

This clonotype was seen only a few times. The V and J genes are TRBV12-3 or TRBV12-4 and TRBJ1-1; 10 positions match TRBD1. Unmatched junction bases numbered 10, after V lost 6 bases and J lost 9 bases. This CDR3 contains 14 residues. Written as DNA, the CDR3 is TGTGCCAGCAGCCCCCCGGGACAGGGGCCAAAAGCTTTCTTT. It yields the protein CASSPPGQGPKAFF.

On this clonotype itself: One end of the junction does not line up with germline, which may come from a read error. The chain is built from TRBV7-4 and TRBJ2-1, with a possible D match to TRBD2 (6 bases). This CDR3 has 17 amino acids. Germline CDR1 and CDR2: SGHVT and SQSDAQ. The CDR3 DNA reads TGTACCAGCAGCCGAGATGTGCGGGACCCTTCCTACAATGAGCAGTTCTTC. It is translated as CTSSRDVRDPSYNEQFF.

This sequence joins TRBV24-1 and TRBJ2-1; TRBD2 matches 10 bases. Germline assignment: CDR1 KGHDR and CDR2 SFDVKD. The CDR3 runs 17 residues. J gave up 1 base and V 3 bases, and 5 bases lay outside the gene matches. CDR3 nucleotide sequence: TGTGCCACCAGTGATCCTAGCGGGAGAGATTCCTACAATGAGCAGTTCTTC. It translates to CATSDPSGRDSYNEQFF.

This clonotype was found a few times. The chain has TRBV12-3 or TRBV12-4 and TRBJ2-4; 7 nucleotides align to TRBD1. This CDR3 comprises 17 residues. Trimming removed 6 bases from V and 2 bases from J; junction bases left unmatched: 13. CDR3 coding DNA: TGTGCCAGCAGCCCAAGGACAGGTACGGGCACCAAAAACATTCAGTACTTC. This sequence encodes CASSPRTGTGTKNIQYF.

The chain combines TRBV6-5 with TRBJ1-5; no firm D call. The germline CDR1 and CDR2 sequences are MNHEY and SVGAGI. Trimming pared 2 bases from V and 6 bases from J, leaving 8 bases between. This CDR3 has 13 amino acids. The CDR3 loop is CASSYGLAQPQHF. The CDR3 DNA is TGTGCCAGCAGTTACGGGTTGGCTCAGCCCCAGCATTTT.

This rearrangement joins TRBV15 to TRBJ1-6; 7 bases are shared with TRBD1. This CDR3 region has 15 residues. CDR1 is LNHNV and CDR2 is YYDKDF in the germline V gene (reference sequence). With V trimmed by 3 bases and J by 7 bases, 6 bases remained unmatched. CDR3 region: CATSSTQGFNSPLHF. DNA of the CDR3: TGTGCCACCAGCAGCACACAGGGGTTCAATTCACCCCTCCACTTT.

The chain uses TRBV7-9 and TRBJ1-2, with TRBD1 matching over 7 bases. The CDR3 extends over 16 amino acids. Per the germline V gene, CDR1 is SEHNR and CDR2 is FQNEAQ (reference sequence). V lost 5 bases, J lost 6 bases, and 15 bases stayed unmatched. In DNA, the CDR3 is TGTGCCAGCAGCCCAAGAGAACCGGGACAGCGGCATGGCTACACCTTC. Its protein product is CASSPREPGQRHGYTF.

The chain links TRBV2 to TRBJ1-2; D is ambiguous. The CDR3 loop spans 13 amino acids. Trimming pared 2 bases from V and 6 bases from J, leaving 10 bases between. Germline V gives CDR1 SNHLY, CDR2 FYNNEI. The DNA for the CDR3 is TGTGCCAGCAGTGAACGTCAAACTCATGGCTACACCTTC. Its protein is CASSERQTHGYTF.

As regards this clonotype: Just one base apart from a much larger clone, this may be a read error. The chain is built from TRBV25-1 and TRBJ2-7; 7 bases match TRBD1. The CDR3 length is 13 residues. Looked up from germline, CDR1 is MGHDK and CDR2 is SYGVNS. In DNA form, the CDR3 reads TGTGCCGGCAGTGTTGGGACAGCCTACGAGCAGTACTTC. Its protein is CAGSVGTAYEQYF.

This chain joins TRBV7-6 and TRBJ2-5; 8 bases align to TRBD2. The CDR3 has 15 amino acids. Germline V lookup: CDR1 SGHVS, CDR2 FNYEAQ. V shed 4 bases, J shed 5 bases, and the junction held 9 bases outside the gene matches. As DNA, the CDR3 is TGTGCCAGCAGCTCTGCACCGGGACTAGGGGAGACCCAGTACTTC. It translates to CASSSAPGLGETQYF.

V is TRBV7-8 and J is TRBJ2-3, with TRBD1 as a possible D gene (6 bases). Trimming pared 5 bases from V and 2 bases from J, leaving 14 bases between. Germline assignment: CDR1 SGHVS and CDR2 FQNEAQ. There are 15 residues in the CDR3. CDR3 protein: CASSQLGGLTDTQYF. Written as DNA, the CDR3 is TGTGCCAGCAGCCAGCTAGGGGGTCTCACAGATACGCAGTATTTT.

This clonotype occurred a few times. V usage is TRBV28 and J usage is TRBJ2-5; TRBD2 aligns across 12 bases. The J call may not be correct, given that the DNA end is closer to TRBJ2-7. CDR1 and CDR2 from the germline V gene are MDHEN and SYDVKM. There are 16 residues in the CDR3. For the CDR3, the DNA is TGTGCCAGCAGTCGAGAGACTAGCGGGAGTACGTACGAGCAGTACTTC. Its protein is CASSRETSGSTYEQYF.

A few counts support this clonotype. The chain joins TRBV4-3 to TRBJ2-1; no firm D call. V was pared by 0 bases and J by 0 bases, with 9 bases between. From germline, CDR1 is LGHNA and CDR2 YSLEER. The CDR3 spans 16 residues. The CDR3 region has the DNA TGCGCCAGCAGCCAAGATGCTCGGACCTCCTACAATGAGCAGTTCTTC. It specifies CASSQDARTSYNEQFF.